This T cell receptor beta chain was recorded in a study of blood T cells in healthy people across ages. Across the study: Using template switching, researchers captured about one barcoded beta molecule for each two T cells.

CDR1 and CDR2 from the germline V gene are MGHRA and YSYEKL. The CDR3 length is 18 residues. Germline trimming cut 0 bases from V and 7 bases from J; bases unmatched to any gene: 15. This clonotype was seen many times. With a J-beta primer mix and a sample-barcoded 5' primer, a second PCR ran roughly 6 to 11 cycles. TCRdb processed the 5' RACE reads anew with MiXCR; each CDR3 protein has one entry. The sample shows hundreds of thousands of distinct CDR3 sequences, more than 45% of them seen only once. This receptor was obtained from a man aged 25 to 40 in good health. The V call is TRBV4-1, the J call TRBJ2-1; TRBD2 aligns across 7 bases. The sample consisted of blood. DNA for the CDR3: TGCGCCAGCAGCCAAGATGGGGCAGGTAGCGGACTAGGAAATGAGCAGTTCTTC. This translates into CASSQDGAGSGLGNEQFF.